This is a list of T cell receptor beta chains from one sample in a study of CD8+CD57+ T cells in acquired aplastic anemia. A single record per CDR3 protein comes from TCRdb applying MiXCR to the reads. Among 310,000 or so distinct CDR3 sequences listed, roughly 59% were seen once. Sequenced: sorted CD4+, CD8+, or CD8+CD57+ T cells (not recorded which) from PBMCs. The receptors stem from a human donor with aplastic anemia. Both conserved end residues are part of each CDR3. A D gene is named only where the DNA matches it firmly. A row's size may be missing; if present it is once, few, many or a size class.

size: .
J: TRBJ2-1
length: 16
D: .
V: TRBV7-2
CDR3: CASSLTALGRYNEQFF
DNA: TGTGCCAGCAGCTTAACAGCACTCGGCCGCTACAATGAGCAGTTCTTC

size: .
J: TRBJ2-2
length: 14
D: TRBD2
V: TRBV7-7
CDR3: CASSLLAGAGELFF
DNA: TGTGCTAGCAGCTTACTAGCGGGGGCCGGGGAGCTGTTTTTT

size: .
J: TRBJ2-6
length: 18
D: .
V: TRBV4-3
CDR3: CASSPGQGLGSGANVLTF
DNA: TGCGCCAGCAGCCCCGGCCAGGGTCTCGGCTCTGGGGCCAACGTCCTGACTTTC

size: many
J: TRBJ1-4
length: 16
D: .
V: TRBV4-1
CDR3: CASSQDMGGAREKLFF
DNA: TGCGCCAGCAGCCAAGATATGGGGGGGGCAAGGGAAAAACTGTTTTTT

size: many
J: TRBJ2-1
length: 15
D: .
V: TRBV20-1
CDR3: CSAREAGLSYNEQFF
DNA: TGCAGTGCTAGAGAGGCGGGTCTCTCCTACAATGAGCAGTTCTTC

size: many
J: TRBJ1-1
length: 15
D: TRBD1
V: TRBV29-1
CDR3: CSVEGQGIMNTEAFF
DNA: TGCAGCGTCGAAGGACAGGGAATCATGAACACTGAAGCTTTCTTT

size: many
J: TRBJ1-4
length: 15
D: .
V: TRBV7-8
CDR3: CASSPRLATNEKLFF
DNA: TGTGCCAGCAGCCCTAGACTCGCGACTAATGAAAAACTGTTTTTT

size: few
J: TRBJ1-5
length: 14
D: .
V: TRBV19
CDR3: CASTEGDANQPQHF
DNA: TGTGCCAGTACTGAGGGGGATGCAAATCAGCCCCAGCATTTT

size: few
J: TRBJ1-1
length: 16
D: TRBD1
V: TRBV18
CDR3: CASSYTTGQENTEAFF
DNA: TGTGCCAGCTCATACACTACGGGACAGGAGAACACTGAAGCTTTCTTT

size: many
J: TRBJ2-1
length: 20
D: TRBD2
V: TRBV12-3/TRBV12-4
CDR3: CASSLAALAGGRGVRPEQFF
DNA: TGTGCCAGCAGTTTAGCGGCGCTAGCGGGAGGGCGGGGGGTGAGACCTGAGCAGTTCTTC

size: .
J: TRBJ2-1
length: 14
D: .
V: TRBV9
CDR3: CASSLVGSGNEQFF
DNA: TGTGCCAGCAGTTTAGTTGGGAGCGGGAATGAGCAGTTCTTC

size: .
J: TRBJ2-2
length: 12
D: .
V: TRBV6-4
CDR3: CASSEGQSRLFF
DNA: TGTGCCAGCAGTGAAGGACAGTCCCGGCTGTTTTTT

size: many
J: TRBJ1-6
length: 14
D: TRBD1
V: TRBV3-1
CDR3: CASTFGQGRSPLHF
DNA: TGTGCCAGCACCTTTGGACAGGGGAGATCACCCCTCCACTTT

size: .
J: TRBJ2-2
length: 15
D: .
V: TRBV7-3
CDR3: CASSQTGLNTGELFF
DNA: TGTGCCAGCAGCCAAACCGGACTGAACACCGGGGAGCTGTTTTTT

size: .
J: TRBJ2-7
length: 14
D: TRBD2
V: TRBV6-5
CDR3: CASRGLAYSYEQYF
DNA: TGTGCCAGCAGGGGACTAGCGTACTCCTACGAGCAGTACTTC